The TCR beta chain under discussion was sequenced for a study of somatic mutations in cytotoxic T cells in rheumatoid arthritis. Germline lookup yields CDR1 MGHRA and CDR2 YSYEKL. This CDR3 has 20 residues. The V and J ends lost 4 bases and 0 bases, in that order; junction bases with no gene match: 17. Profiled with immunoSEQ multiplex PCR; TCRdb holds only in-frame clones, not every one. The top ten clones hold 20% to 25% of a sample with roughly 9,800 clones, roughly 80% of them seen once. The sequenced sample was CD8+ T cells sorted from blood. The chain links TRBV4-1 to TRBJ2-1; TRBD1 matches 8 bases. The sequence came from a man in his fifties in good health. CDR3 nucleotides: TGCGCCAGCAGCCCCGGGCGGGGACAGGCCTATACTTTCTCCTACAATGAGCAGTTCTTC. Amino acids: CASSPGRGQAYTFSYNEQFF.